The source of this T cell receptor beta chain is a study of shared clonotypes between healthy human individuals. Donors comprised healthy HIV-negative adults lacking recent acute infections or vaccinations. CDR3 length equals 14 residues. In germline, CDR1 is SGHTA, CDR2 FQGNSA. Trimming removed 5 bases from V and 10 bases from J; junction bases left unmatched: 8. TCRdb's copy holds only in-frame clones and misses some; the assay was immunoSEQ multiplex PCR. The sample includes about 2.4 million clones, over 85% of them seen just once. The sequence was obtained from a young man in good health. Some clones in this sample may be carry-over from other donors' samples. The gene calls are TRBV7-2 and TRBJ2-1; 10 bases align to TRBD2. Material: naive CD4+ T cells from PBMCs. The subset is: CD45RA+ positively selected. The CDR3 spells CASSVTSGSWEQFF. CDR3 bases: TGTGCCAGCAGCGTGACTAGCGGGTCGTGGGAGCAGTTCTTC.